A single T cell receptor (beta chain) is shown here with its context. These data originate in a study of blood T cell repertoires in COVID-19. About the study: Samples of COVID-19 (acute and convalescent) were obtained from the United States, Italy and Spain. Sources were T cells, B-cell-depleted T cells, or PBMCs; the material itself was cDNA or gDNA.

The V end lost 2 bases, the J end lost 3 bases, and 7 bases lay between the germline ends. The V gene's germline CDR1 is ENHRY and CDR2 SYGVKD. This CDR3 region has 13 residues. The data were produced by immunoSEQ multiplex PCR, yet TCRdb's version contains in-frame clones alone and is incomplete. The sample carries roughly 87,000 clones, approximately 86% recorded once. Seattle cases were enrolled at active infection and followed longitudinally. The receptor was derived from a woman of 80 years or more with COVID-19, enrolled during active disease. The V and J genes are TRBV10-3 and TRBJ1-2; D gene unclear. The sequencing input was peripheral blood. The CDR3 loop reads CAISENLYYGYTF. The CDR3 DNA follows: TGTGCCATCAGTGAGAACCTATACTATGGCTACACCTTC.